Below, one TCR beta chain is given with its context. Antigen specificity is unknown. The repertoire was sequenced with immunoSEQ multiplex PCR; TCRdb's copy has only in-frame clones and lacks some. This sample has 100,000 to 150,000 clones, with more than 70% found just once. The sample is drawn from a study of T cell responses to AZD1222 COVID-19 vaccine. Whole-study context: Whether given at about 4 or about 12 weeks, second doses were pooled. General observations from the study: The reported proportion of spike-specific TCRs targeting unmutated variant regions was nearly half. Clonal diversity may have been underestimated in mostly white British donors.

The germline V gene encodes CDR1 MNHEY and CDR2 SVGAGI. V shed 2 bases and J shed 5 bases, with 10 bases lying between them. The CDR3 sequence is 14 residues long. This TCR was recovered from an adult in good health. This chain links TRBV6-5 with TRBJ1-5; perhaps TRBD1 as D (6 bases). The sequenced sample was peripheral blood, obtained on day 0 of AZD1222 vaccination. Here the CDR3 DNA reads TGTGCCAGCAGTTACAGCAGGGGAGATCAGCCCCAGCATTTT. Its translation: CASSYSRGDQPQHF.